This T cell receptor beta chain was retrieved from a study of beta chain features in type 1 diabetes. General study findings and limits: For Type 1 diabetes patients, all four CD4+ subsets carried TCRB CDR3s that were moderately but significantly shorter.

CDR1 and CDR2 (germline): SNHLY, FYNNEI. V lost 7 bases and J 2 bases, leaving 18 bases between the germline ends. This CDR3 has 15 residues. Details on this clone: The antigen is not known.

Every bit of the isolated RNA underwent reverse transcription, so sequencing read expressed TCRB transcripts. Here immunoSEQ multiplex PCR was the method, and the copy in TCRdb shows in-frame clones only, minus some. The sample includes around 260,000 clones, less than 30% of them seen just once. Sequencing was carried out using naive CD4+ T cells from blood. The V and J genes are TRBV2 and TRBJ2-7, with D possibly being TRBD1 (6 bases). The clonotype comes from a woman aged 25 to 39 with type 1 diabetes. Here the CDR3 DNA reads TGTGCCAGCAAGATCATACAGGGTCCCCCCTACGAGCAGTACTTC. This gives the protein CASKIIQGPPYEQYF.